This T cell receptor (beta chain) was sequenced for a study of T-cell reconstitution after alpha-beta-depleted transplantation in children. Looked up from germline, CDR1 is DFQATT and CDR2 is SNEGSKA (reference sequence). The ends were cut back, 5 bases at V and 4 bases at J, with 18 bases in the middle. The CDR3 is made up of 14 amino acids. Study observations and caveats: Some patients showed high day-60 TCRbeta diversity, which derived from surviving recipient T cells and thymic progenitors. Reported findings indicate that, about two months after transplant, alpha-beta T cells came from several hundred expanded clones, which were derived from non-depleted graft cells.

Unique molecular identifiers were incorporated during preparation of the TCRbeta library. TCRdb passed the PCR reads through MiXCR, listing each CDR3 protein once. The sample lists 200,000 to 250,000 distinct CDR3 sequences, around 25% occurring once. About this clonotype itself: Its specificity is unknown.

The sample in question was PBMCs, mostly from graft donor cells, obtained 360 days after TCRalphabeta/CD19-depleted stem cell transplant. The sequence was collected from a female patient aged 2-10 years who had a stem cell transplant for congenital amegakaryocytic thrombocytopenia, so the T cells may come from the graft donor. V usage is TRBV20-1 and J usage is TRBJ2-7; D is undetermined. The CDR3 here is CSAPTQSDQYEQYF. In DNA form, the CDR3 reads TGCAGTGCTCCAACACAATCCGACCAGTACGAGCAGTACTTC.